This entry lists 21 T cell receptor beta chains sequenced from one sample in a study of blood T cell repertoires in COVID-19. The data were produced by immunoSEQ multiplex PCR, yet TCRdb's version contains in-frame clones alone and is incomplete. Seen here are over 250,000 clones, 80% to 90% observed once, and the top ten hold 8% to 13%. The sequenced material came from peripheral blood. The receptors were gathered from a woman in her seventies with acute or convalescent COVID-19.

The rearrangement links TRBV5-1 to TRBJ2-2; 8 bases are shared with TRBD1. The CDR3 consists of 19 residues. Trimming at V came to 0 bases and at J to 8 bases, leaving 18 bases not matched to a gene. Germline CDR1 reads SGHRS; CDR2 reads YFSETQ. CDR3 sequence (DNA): TGCGCCAGCAGCTTGGCCCCTGGCCTTGTGGGCAGGGGGCAAGGGGAGCTGTTTTTT. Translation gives CASSLAPGLVGRGQGELFF.

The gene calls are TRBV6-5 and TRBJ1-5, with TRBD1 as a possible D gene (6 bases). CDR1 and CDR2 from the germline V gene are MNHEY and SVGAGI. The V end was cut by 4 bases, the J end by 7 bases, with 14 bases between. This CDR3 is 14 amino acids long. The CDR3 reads CASSSIQGTQPQHF. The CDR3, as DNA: TGTGCCAGCAGTTCTATTCAGGGGACCCAGCCCCAGCATTTT.

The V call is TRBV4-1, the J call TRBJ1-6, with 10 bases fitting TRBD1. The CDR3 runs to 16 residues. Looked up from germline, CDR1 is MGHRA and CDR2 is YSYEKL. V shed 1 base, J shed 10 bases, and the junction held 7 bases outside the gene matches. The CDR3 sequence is CASSQVLGQGWSPLHF. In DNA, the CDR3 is TGCGCCAGCAGCCAAGTATTGGGACAGGGGTGGTCACCCCTCCACTTT.

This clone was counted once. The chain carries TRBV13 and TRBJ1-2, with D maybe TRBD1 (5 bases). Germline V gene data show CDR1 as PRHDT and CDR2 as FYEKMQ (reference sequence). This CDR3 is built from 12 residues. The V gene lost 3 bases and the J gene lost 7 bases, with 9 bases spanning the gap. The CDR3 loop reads CASSFPGFGYTF. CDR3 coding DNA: TGTGCCAGCAGCTTCCCAGGGTTTGGCTACACCTTC.

The CDR3 DNA is TGTGCCAGCAGTTTATTGGGGCAAAGCTCCTACAATGAGCAGTTCTTC. As protein: CASSLLGQSSYNEQFF. The rearrangement joins TRBV27 to TRBJ2-1; D is perhaps TRBD1 (5 bases). V shed 1 base and J shed 0 bases, with 10 bases lying between them. The CDR3 extends over 16 amino acids. CDR1 is MNHEY, CDR2 SMNVEV, per germline (reference sequence).

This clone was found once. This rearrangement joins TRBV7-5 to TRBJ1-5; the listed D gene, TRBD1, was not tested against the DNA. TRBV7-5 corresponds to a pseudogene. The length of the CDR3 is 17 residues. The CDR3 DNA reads TGTGTCAGAAGCTTAGTGGGGGCAAAAGGGAGCAATCAGCCCCAGCATTTT. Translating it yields CVRSLVGAKGSNQPQHF.

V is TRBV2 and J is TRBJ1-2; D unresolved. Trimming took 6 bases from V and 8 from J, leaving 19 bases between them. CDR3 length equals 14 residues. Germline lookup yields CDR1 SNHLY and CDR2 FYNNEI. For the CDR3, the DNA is TGTGCCAGCAGGGACGGGGATAGAAGGCTGGGCTACACCTTC. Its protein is CASRDGDRRLGYTF.

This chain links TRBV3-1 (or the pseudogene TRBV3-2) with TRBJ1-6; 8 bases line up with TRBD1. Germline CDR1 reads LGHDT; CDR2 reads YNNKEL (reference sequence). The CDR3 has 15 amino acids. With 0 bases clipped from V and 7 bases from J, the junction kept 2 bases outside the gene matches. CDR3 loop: CASSQEGQENSPLHF. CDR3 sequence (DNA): TGTGCCAGCAGCCAAGAGGGACAGGAGAATTCACCCCTCCACTTT.

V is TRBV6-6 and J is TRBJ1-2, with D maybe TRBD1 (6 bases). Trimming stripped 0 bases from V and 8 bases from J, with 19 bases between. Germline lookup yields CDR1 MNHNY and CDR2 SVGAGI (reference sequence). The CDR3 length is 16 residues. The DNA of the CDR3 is TGTGCCAGCAGTTACTCGAATAGTGTTGGGGACAACGGCTACACCTTC. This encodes CASSYSNSVGDNGYTF.

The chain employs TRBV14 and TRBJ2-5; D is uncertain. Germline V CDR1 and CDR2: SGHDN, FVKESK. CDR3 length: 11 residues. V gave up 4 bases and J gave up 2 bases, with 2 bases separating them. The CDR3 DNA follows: TGTGCCAGCAGCCTACAAGAGACCCAGTACTTC. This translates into CASSLQETQYF. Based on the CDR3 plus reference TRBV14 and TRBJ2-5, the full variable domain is EAGVTQFPSHSVIEKGQTVTLRCDPISGHDNLYWYRRVMGKEIKFLLHFVKESKQDESGMPNNRFLAERTGGTYSTLKVQPAELEDSGVYFCASSLQETQYFGPGTRLLVL.

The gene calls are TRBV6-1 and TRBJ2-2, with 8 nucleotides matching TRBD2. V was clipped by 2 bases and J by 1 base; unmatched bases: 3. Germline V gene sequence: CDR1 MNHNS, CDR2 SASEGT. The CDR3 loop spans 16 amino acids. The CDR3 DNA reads TGTGCCAGCAGTGAACCGGGACTAGGGAACACCGGGGAGCTGTTTTTT. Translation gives CASSEPGLGNTGELFF.

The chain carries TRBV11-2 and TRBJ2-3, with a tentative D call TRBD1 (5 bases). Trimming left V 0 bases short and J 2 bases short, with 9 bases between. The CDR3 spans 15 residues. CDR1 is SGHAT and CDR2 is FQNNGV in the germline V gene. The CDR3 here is CASSLDPTATDTQYF. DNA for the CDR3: TGTGCCAGCAGCTTAGACCCGACAGCCACAGATACGCAGTATTTT.

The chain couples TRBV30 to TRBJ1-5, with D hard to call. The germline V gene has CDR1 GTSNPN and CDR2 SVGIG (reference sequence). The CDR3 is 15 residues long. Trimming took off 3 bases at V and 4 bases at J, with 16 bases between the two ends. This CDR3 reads CAWSATGGRNQPQHF. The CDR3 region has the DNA TGTGCCTGGAGCGCAACGGGAGGGAGGAATCAGCCCCAGCATTTT.

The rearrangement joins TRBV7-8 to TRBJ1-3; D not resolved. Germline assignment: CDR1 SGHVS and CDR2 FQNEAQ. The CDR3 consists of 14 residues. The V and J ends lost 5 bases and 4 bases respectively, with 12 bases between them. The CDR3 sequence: CASSVGRRGNTIYF. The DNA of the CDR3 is TGTGCCAGCAGCGTAGGCAGGAGGGGAAACACCATATATTTT. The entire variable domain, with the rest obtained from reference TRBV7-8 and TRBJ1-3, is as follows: GAGVSQSPRYKVAKRGQDVALRCDPISGHVSLFWYQQALGQGPEFLTYFQNEAQLDKSGLPSDRFFAERPEGSVSTLKIQRTQQEDSAVYLCASSVGRRGNTIYFGEGSWLTVV.

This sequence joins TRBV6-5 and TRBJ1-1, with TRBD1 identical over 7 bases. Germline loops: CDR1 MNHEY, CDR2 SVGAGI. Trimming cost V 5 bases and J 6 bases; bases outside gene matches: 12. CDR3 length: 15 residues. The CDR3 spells CASSPPGQLSAEAFF. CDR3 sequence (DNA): TGTGCCAGCAGTCCCCCGGGACAGCTTTCTGCTGAAGCTTTCTTT.

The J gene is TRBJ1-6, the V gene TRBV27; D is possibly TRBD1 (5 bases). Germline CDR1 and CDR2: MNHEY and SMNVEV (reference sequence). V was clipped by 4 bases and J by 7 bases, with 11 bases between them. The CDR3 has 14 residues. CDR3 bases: TGTGCCAGCAGTTGGGGGGGTGTCAATTCACCCCTCCACTTT. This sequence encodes CASSWGGVNSPLHF.

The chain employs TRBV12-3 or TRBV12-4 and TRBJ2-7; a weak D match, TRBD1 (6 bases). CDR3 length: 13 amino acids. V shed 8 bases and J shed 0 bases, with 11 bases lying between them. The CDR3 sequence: CASGGSGSYEQYF. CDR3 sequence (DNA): TGTGCCAGCGGGGGCAGCGGCTCCTACGAGCAGTACTTC.

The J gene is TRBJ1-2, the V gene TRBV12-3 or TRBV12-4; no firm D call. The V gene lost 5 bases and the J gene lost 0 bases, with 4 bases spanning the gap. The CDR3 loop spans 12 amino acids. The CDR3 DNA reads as TGTGCCAGCAGTCAGACTAACTATGGCTACACCTTC. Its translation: CASSQTNYGYTF.

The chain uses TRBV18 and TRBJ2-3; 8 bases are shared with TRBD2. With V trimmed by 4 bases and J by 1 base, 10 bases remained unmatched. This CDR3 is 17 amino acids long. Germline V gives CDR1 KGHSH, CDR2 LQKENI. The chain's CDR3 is CASSLHRGGTGTDTQYF. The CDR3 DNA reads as TGTGCCAGCTCACTTCACCGGGGGGGCACCGGCACAGATACGCAGTATTTT.

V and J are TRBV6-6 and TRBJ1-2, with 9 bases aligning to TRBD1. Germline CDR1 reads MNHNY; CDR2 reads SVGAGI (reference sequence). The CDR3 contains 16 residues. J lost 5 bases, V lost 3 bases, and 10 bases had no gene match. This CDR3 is CASSYSNTGQGYGYTF. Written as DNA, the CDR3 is TGTGCCAGCAGTTATTCTAATACCGGACAGGGGTATGGCTACACCTTC.

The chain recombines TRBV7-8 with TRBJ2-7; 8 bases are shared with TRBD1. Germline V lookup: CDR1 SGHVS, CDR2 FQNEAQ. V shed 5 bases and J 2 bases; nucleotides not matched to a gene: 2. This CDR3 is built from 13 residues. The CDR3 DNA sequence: TGTGCCAGCAGCGGACAGGGACCCTACGAGCAGTACTTC. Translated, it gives CASSGQGPYEQYF.